This entry features one TCR beta chain sequence. Its antigen remains unidentified. The data belong to a study of T cells in Graves' hyperthyroidism and ophthalmopathy. On the study more broadly: At the time of initial diagnosis and before any treatment, peripheral blood was collected.

The CDR3 consists of 15 residues. The germline V gene encodes CDR1 SEHNR and CDR2 FQNEAQ (reference sequence). After removal of 5 bases from V and 1 base from J, the junction contained 7 bases not matched to a gene. Authors of the study amplified TCR beta CDR3 regions from RNA transcripts. An initial round of RT-PCR targeting the TCR CDR3 relied on the HTBI primer set. TCRdb reprocessed the multiplex PCR reads with MiXCR, giving one entry per CDR3 protein. There are fewer than 650,000 distinct CDR3 sequences in the sample; about 15% occur only once, and approximately 4.3% lies in the top ten. Points from the study as a whole: Most thyroid-expanded clonotypes above 0.001 were also found in blood. The model's output predicted ophthalmopathy at a median of 6.5 months prior to onset.

PBMCs were collected from an approximately 10 ml volume of fresh peripheral blood. The chain carries TRBV7-9 and TRBJ2-5, with 7 bases matching TRBD2. Sequenced material: blood. The TCR sequence derives from a woman between 40 and 50 years old with Graves' ophthalmopathy. The CDR3 DNA follows: TGTGCCAGCAGCCGTAATCCTAGCGGCCAAGAGACCCAGTACTTC. Encoded protein: CASSRNPSGQETQYF.